This TCR beta chain was recorded in a study of blood T cell repertoires in COVID-19. The assay was immunoSEQ multiplex PCR, and TCRdb's table has in-frame clones only and misses some. The repertoire holds 150,000 to 200,000 clones, with 88% as singletons. Germline V lookup: CDR1 MNHEY, CDR2 SVGEGT. Trimming took 5 bases from V and 1 from J, leaving 11 bases between them. The CDR3 runs to 15 residues. The specimen sequenced was PBMCs or T cells enriched from blood (not recorded which). This TCR derives from a woman between 18 and 29 years old who had recovered from COVID-19. The chain combines TRBV6-2 or TRBV6-3 with TRBJ2-2; D might be TRBD1 (6 bases). The DNA for the CDR3 is TGTGCCAGCAGTAAACTGACAGGGAACACCGGGGAGCTGTTTTTT. Protein product: CASSKLTGNTGELFF.